The sequence of this T cell receptor beta chain was determined in a study of blood T cell repertoires in COVID-19. The germline gives CDR1 LNHDA, CDR2 SQIVND (reference sequence). The CDR3 is made up of 13 amino acids. Trimming took off 6 bases at V and 10 bases at J, with 18 bases between the two ends. Across about two dozen US areas, participants ranged in age from 18 to 89 years. Here immunoSEQ multiplex PCR was the method, and the copy in TCRdb shows in-frame clones only, minus some. Of about 150,000 clones listed, around 90% are singletons. Sequenced: PBMCs or T cells enriched from blood (not recorded which). This clonotype was obtained from a woman aged 40 to 49 who had been exposed to COVID-19. The chain uses TRBV19 and TRBJ1-1; D remains unclear. The DNA of the CDR3 is TGTGCCAGTAGCACTTGGGCCACCTCGAGAGCTTTCTTT. It yields the protein CASSTWATSRAFF.